This T cell receptor (beta chain) emerged from a study of T cell repertoires in cytomegalovirus infection. Study-wide background: Public signatures in TCR beta pointed to CMV infection and matching HLA type. Overall study findings and caveats: HLA-C-restricted CMV clonotypes gave the most frequent clonotype in two of eight donors.

About this clonotype itself: Its antigen is unidentified.

Germline-derived CDR1 and CDR2 are SGHRS and YFSETQ. V was trimmed by 0 bases and J by 10 bases, leaving 9 bases between them. This CDR3 contains 12 residues. TCRdb used MiXCR to reprocess the reads, holding one entry per CDR3 protein. The data show around 500,000 distinct CDR3 sequences, with approximately 46% seen just once and about 45% held by the top ten. This sample comprised cultured PBMCs, obtained from culture after CMV antigen stimulation. The chain links TRBV5-1 to TRBJ2-3; D is possibly TRBD1 or TRBD2 (5 bases each). The sequence came from a human donor in good health (CMV status not recorded). Some clones in this sample may be carry-over from other donors' samples. CDR3 coding DNA: TGCGCCAGCAGCTTGGATCGGGGACCGCAGTATTTT. Protein sequence: CASSLDRGPQYF.